A selection of T cell receptor beta chains follows, all from one sample in a study of CD8+CD57+ T cells in acquired aplastic anemia. MiXCR, run by TCRdb on the reads, gives a single entry per CDR3 protein. This repertoire shows some 140,000 distinct CDR3 sequences, approximately 52% found once; its top ten account for about an eighth. Sequenced material: sorted CD4+, CD8+, or CD8+CD57+ T cells (not recorded which) from PBMCs. These TCRs come from a human donor with aplastic anemia. Both conserved end residues are part of each CDR3. D genes are given only for firm matches. Expanded clones get a size class; other rows say once, few or many, or leave the size out.

d_gene: TRBD2
j_gene: TRBJ2-3
v_gene: TRBV9
abundance: NA
CDR3nt: TGTGCCAGCAGCGTAGGGAGGGGACTAGCGGGCGGCACAGATACGCAGTATTTT
CDR3aa: CASSVGRGLAGGTDTQYF

d_gene: NA
j_gene: TRBJ1-4
v_gene: TRBV19
abundance: NA
CDR3nt: TGTGCCAGTAGTGGCGAGGCGGCGTTTAATGAAAAACTGTTTTTT
CDR3aa: CASSGEAAFNEKLFF

d_gene: TRBD2
j_gene: TRBJ2-7
v_gene: TRBV7-2
abundance: NA
CDR3nt: TGTGCCAGCGGCCAGGGACTAGCGGCTTACGAGCAGTACTTC
CDR3aa: CASGQGLAAYEQYF

d_gene: TRBD1
j_gene: TRBJ1-5
v_gene: TRBV11-1
abundance: many
CDR3nt: TGTGCCACACTCGAATCGACAGGGGGGAGCAATCAGCCCCAGCATTTT
CDR3aa: CATLESTGGSNQPQHF

d_gene: NA
j_gene: TRBJ2-7
v_gene: TRBV7-2
abundance: many
CDR3nt: TGTGCCAGCAGCTTAGCGAAGGTACGACAGAACTACGAACAGTACTTC
CDR3aa: CASSLAKVRQNYEQYF

d_gene: NA
j_gene: TRBJ2-3
v_gene: TRBV24-1
abundance: NA
CDR3nt: TGTGCCACCAGTGACTCCAGTTGGGCGCAGTATTTT
CDR3aa: CATSDSSWAQYF

d_gene: TRBD1
j_gene: TRBJ2-4
v_gene: TRBV7-9
abundance: many
CDR3nt: TGTGCCAGCAGCTTAGGTCCCGGGACAGGAGAAAACATTCAGTACTTC
CDR3aa: CASSLGPGTGENIQYF

d_gene: NA
j_gene: TRBJ2-7
v_gene: TRBV20-1
abundance: NA
CDR3nt: TGCAGTGCTCCCCCTTCGGGCGCATACGAGCAGTACTTC
CDR3aa: CSAPPSGAYEQYF

d_gene: NA
j_gene: TRBJ2-5
v_gene: TRBV7-9
abundance: NA
CDR3nt: TGTGCCAGCAGCTTAGTCGGACATCCCAAAGAGACCCAGTACTTC
CDR3aa: CASSLVGHPKETQYF

d_gene: NA
j_gene: TRBJ1-2
v_gene: TRBV7-2
abundance: once
CDR3nt: TGTGCCAGCAGCCGTGGGGGCCTGGACTATGGCTACACCTTC
CDR3aa: CASSRGGLDYGYTF

d_gene: NA
j_gene: TRBJ2-7
v_gene: TRBV2
abundance: NA
CDR3nt: TGTGCCAGCTTGGAATGGGGGCGGGATGAGCAGTACTTC
CDR3aa: CASLEWGRDEQYF

d_gene: TRBD2
j_gene: TRBJ2-2
v_gene: TRBV10-1
abundance: NA
CDR3nt: TGCGCCAGCAGTGCGCTAGCGGGGAACGGGGAGCTGTTTTTT
CDR3aa: CASSALAGNGELFF